This note documents a single TCR beta chain sequence. The target antigen is unknown. Vbeta (60) and Jbeta (13) primers were used in the PCR. Clones were read by immunoSEQ multiplex PCR, and TCRdb kept only the in-frame ones, dropping some. This table holds about 110,000 clones, over 70% found once. These data are taken from a study of cytomegalovirus exposure and HLA in healthy donors. At the level of the study: Of 300 to 500 genotyped donors, more than 75% clustered with self-reported Caucasian donors. Study conclusions and caveats: Most TCR sequences were seen very rarely across donors, but some public TCRs occurred in many. Productive status was seen about 87% or about 30% of the time for most TCR beta V segments in an earlier analysis. Confirmation was obtained in vitro that a few CMV-associated chains are specific for CMV antigens.

The sample taken for sequencing was PBMCs. This receptor was taken from a woman between 35 and 50 years old in good health and CMV-seropositive.

The DNA for the CDR3 is TGCAGCGTTTTCCGGGCTAGCGGAGAGGGAATGAACAATGAGCAGTTCTTC. As protein: CSVFRASGEGMNNEQFF. The rearrangement links TRBV29-1 to TRBJ2-1; 7 bases map to TRBD2. Germline V lookup: CDR1 SQVTM, CDR2 ANQGSEA. This CDR3 contains 17 residues. The trim removed 5 bases at V and 5 bases at J, leaving 18 bases unmatched.